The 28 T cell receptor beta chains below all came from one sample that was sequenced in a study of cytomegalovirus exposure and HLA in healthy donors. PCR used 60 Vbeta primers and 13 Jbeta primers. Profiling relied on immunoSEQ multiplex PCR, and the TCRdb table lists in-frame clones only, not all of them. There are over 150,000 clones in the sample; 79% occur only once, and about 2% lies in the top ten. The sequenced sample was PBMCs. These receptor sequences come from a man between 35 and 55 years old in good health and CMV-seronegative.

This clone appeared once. The CDR3 DNA is TGTGCCAGCAGCATACAGGGCTCGGGGCAGCCCCAGCATTTT. Its protein is CASSIQGSGQPQHF. V gene TRBV6-5 combines with J gene TRBJ1-5; perhaps TRBD1 as D (6 bases). This CDR3 region has 14 residues. Per the germline V gene, CDR1 is MNHEY and CDR2 is SVGAGI. Deletions cut 6 bases from V and 7 bases from J, with 16 bases between.

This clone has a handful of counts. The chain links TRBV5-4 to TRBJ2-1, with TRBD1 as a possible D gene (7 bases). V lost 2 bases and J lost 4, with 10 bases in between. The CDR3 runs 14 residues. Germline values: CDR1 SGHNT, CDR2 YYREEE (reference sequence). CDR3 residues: CASSLQGTYNEQFF. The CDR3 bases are TGTGCCAGCAGCTTACAGGGGACTTACAATGAGCAGTTCTTC.

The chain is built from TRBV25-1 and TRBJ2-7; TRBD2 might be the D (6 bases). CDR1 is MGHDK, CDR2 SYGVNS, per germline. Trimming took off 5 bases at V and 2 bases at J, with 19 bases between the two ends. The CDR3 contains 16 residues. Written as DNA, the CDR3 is TGTGCCAGCAGTCCCGCCACGGGGGACTTTCCCTACGAGCAGTACTTC. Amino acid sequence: CASSPATGDFPYEQYF.

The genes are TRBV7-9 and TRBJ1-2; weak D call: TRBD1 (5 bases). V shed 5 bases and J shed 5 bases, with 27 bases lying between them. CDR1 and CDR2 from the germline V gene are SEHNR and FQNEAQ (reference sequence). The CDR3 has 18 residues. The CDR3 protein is CASSPGHPHDKGFYGYTF. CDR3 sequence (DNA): TGTGCCAGCAGCCCAGGACACCCACACGACAAGGGGTTTTATGGCTACACCTTC.

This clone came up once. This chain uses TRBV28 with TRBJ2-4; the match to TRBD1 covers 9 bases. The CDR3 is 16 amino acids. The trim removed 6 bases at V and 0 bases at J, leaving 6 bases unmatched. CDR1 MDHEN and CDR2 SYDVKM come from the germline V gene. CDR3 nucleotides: TGTGCCAGCAGCCAAACAGGGGGCTCAGCCAAAAACATTCAGTACTTC. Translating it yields CASSQTGGSAKNIQYF.

CDR3 in amino acids: CATKQGVGTDTQYF. The CDR3 coding sequence is TGTGCCACCAAACAGGGGGTCGGCACAGATACGCAGTATTTT. The chain uses TRBV6-5 and TRBJ2-3; 8 positions agree with TRBD1. CDR1 and CDR2 from the germline V gene are MNHEY and SVGAGI. J gave up 1 base and V 10 bases, and 7 bases lay outside the gene matches. This CDR3 has 14 amino acids.

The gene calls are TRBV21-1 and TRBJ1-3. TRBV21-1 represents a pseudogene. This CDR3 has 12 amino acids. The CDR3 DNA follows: TGTGCCAGCAGCCTTCGAGGATACACCATATATTTT. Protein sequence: CASSLRGYTIYF.

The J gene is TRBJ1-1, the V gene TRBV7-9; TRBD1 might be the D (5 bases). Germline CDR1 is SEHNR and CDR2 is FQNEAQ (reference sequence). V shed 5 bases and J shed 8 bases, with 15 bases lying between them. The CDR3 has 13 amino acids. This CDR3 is CASSPDGKGEAFF. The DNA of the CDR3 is TGTGCCAGCAGCCCGGACGGAAAGGGGGAAGCTTTCTTT. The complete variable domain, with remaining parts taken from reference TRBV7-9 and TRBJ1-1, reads DTGVSQNPRHKITKRGQNVTFRCDPISEHNRLYWYRQTLGQGPEFLTYFQNEAQLEKSRLLSDRFSAERPKGSFSTLEIQRTEQGDSAMYLCASSPDGKGEAFFGQGTRLTVV.

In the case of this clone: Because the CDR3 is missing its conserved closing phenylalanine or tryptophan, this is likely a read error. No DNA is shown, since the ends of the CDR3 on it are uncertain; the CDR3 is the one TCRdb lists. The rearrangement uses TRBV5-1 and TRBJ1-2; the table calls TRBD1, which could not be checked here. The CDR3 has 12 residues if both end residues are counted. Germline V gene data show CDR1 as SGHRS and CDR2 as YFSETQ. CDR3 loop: CASSGYTTGTED.

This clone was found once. The CDR3 sequence is CASLRVVETQYF. In DNA, the CDR3 is TGTGCCAGCCTCCGGGTCGTCGAGACCCAGTACTTC. The V gene is TRBV2, the J gene TRBJ2-5, with D uncertain. The CDR3 runs 12 residues. V was pared by 8 bases and J by 5 bases, with 12 bases between. The germline gives CDR1 SNHLY, CDR2 FYNNEI.

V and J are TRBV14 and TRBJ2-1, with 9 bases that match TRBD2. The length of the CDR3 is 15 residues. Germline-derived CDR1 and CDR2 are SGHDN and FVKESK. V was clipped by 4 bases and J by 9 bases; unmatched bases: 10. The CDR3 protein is CASSPIAGVWGEQFF. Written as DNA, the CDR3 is TGTGCCAGCAGCCCGATAGCGGGAGTTTGGGGTGAGCAGTTCTTC.

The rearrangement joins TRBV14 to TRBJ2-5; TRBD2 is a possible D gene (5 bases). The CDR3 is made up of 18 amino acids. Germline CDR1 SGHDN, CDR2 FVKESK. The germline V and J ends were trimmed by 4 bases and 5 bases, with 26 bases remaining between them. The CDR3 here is CASSPYTGVAPADETQYF. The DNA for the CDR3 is TGTGCCAGCAGCCCCTACACCGGGGTGGCCCCGGCGGACGAGACCCAGTACTTC.

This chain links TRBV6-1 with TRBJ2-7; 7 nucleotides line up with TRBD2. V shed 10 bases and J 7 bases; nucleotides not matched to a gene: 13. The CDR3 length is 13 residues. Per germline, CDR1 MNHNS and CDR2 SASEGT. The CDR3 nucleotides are TGTGCCATCTCCCGGGACTACGATAGGGAGCAGTACTTC. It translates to CAISRDYDREQYF.

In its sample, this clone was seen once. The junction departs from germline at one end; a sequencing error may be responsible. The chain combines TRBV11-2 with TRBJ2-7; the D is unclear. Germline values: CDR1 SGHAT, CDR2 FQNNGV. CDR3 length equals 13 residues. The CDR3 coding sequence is TGTGCCAGAAGCTTCAACCTAAATTACGAGCAGTACTTC. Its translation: CARSFNLNYEQYF.

The CDR3: CASSPGLAEETQYF. The CDR3 DNA sequence: TGTGCCAGCAGCCCGGGACTAGCGGAAGAGACCCAGTACTTC. The chain is built from TRBV5-4 and TRBJ2-5, with TRBD2 identical over 11 bases. J was trimmed by 3 bases and V by 4 bases; bases with no gene match: 2. Germline-derived CDR1 and CDR2 are SGHNT and YYREEE (reference sequence). The CDR3 is 14 amino acids. The whole variable domain, remainder taken from reference TRBV5-4 and TRBJ2-5, is ETGVTQSPTHLIKTRGQQVTLRCSSQSGHNTVSWYQQALGQGPQFIFQYYREEENGRGNFPPRFSGLQFPNYSSELNVNALELDDSALYLCASSPGLAEETQYFGPGTRLLVL.

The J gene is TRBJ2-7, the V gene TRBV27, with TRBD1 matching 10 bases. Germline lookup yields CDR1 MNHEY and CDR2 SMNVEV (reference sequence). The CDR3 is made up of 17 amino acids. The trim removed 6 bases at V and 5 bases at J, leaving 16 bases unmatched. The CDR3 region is CASRPSVPGTGDNEQYF. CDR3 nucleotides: TGTGCCAGCAGACCTTCGGTACCCGGGACAGGGGATAACGAGCAGTACTTC.

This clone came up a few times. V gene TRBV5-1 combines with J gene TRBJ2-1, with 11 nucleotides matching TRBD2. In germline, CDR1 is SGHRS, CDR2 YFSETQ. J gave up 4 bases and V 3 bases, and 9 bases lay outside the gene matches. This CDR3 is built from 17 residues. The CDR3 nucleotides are TGCGCCAGCAGCTCTACTCCCCTAGCGGGAGGATACAATGAGCAGTTCTTC. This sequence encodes CASSSTPLAGGYNEQFF.

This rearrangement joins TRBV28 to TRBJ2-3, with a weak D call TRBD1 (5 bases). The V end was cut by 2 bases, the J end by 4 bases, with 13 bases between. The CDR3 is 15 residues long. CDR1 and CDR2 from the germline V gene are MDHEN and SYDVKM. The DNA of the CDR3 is TGTGCCAGCAGTTTAGGGGCCCGGAGCGCAGATACGCAGTATTTT. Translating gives CASSLGARSADTQYF.

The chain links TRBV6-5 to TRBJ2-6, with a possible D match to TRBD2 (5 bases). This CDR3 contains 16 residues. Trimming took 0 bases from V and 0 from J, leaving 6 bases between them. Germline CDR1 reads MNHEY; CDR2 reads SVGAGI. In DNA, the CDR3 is TGTGCCAGCAGTTACTCGAGGGTCTCTGGGGCCAACGTCCTGACTTTC. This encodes CASSYSRVSGANVLTF.

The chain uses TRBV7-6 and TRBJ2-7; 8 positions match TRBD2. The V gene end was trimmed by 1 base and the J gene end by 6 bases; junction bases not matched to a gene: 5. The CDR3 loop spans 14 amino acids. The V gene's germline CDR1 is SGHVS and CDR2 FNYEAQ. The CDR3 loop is CASSLEAGASEQYF. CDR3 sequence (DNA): TGTGCCAGCAGCTTAGAAGCGGGAGCTTCCGAGCAGTACTTC.

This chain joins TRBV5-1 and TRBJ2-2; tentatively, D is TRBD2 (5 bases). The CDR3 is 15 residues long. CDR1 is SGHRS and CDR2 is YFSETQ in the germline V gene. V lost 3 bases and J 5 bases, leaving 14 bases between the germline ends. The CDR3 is CASSSLWESTGELFF. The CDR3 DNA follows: TGCGCCAGCAGCTCGCTTTGGGAGTCGACCGGGGAGCTGTTTTTT. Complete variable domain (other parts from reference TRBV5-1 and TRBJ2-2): KAGVTQTPRYLIKTRGQQVTLSCSPISGHRSVSWYQQTPGQGLQFLFEYFSETQRNKGNFPGRFSGRQFSNSRSEMNVSTLELGDSALYLCASSSLWESTGELFFGEGSRLTVL.

CDR3 region: CASSPRVAYGYTF. The CDR3 DNA sequence: TGTGCCAGCAGTCCCCGGGTCGCGTATGGCTACACCTTC. This sequence joins TRBV6-5 and TRBJ1-2; D unresolved. The V gene lost 5 bases and the J gene lost 5 bases, with 12 bases spanning the gap. CDR3 size: 13 residues. Germline CDR1 reads MNHEY; CDR2 reads SVGAGI.

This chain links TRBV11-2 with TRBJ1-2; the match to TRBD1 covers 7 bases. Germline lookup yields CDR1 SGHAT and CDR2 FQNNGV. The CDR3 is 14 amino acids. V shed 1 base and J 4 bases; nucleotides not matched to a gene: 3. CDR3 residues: CASSLVGGGYGYTF. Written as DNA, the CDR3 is TGTGCCAGCAGCTTAGTAGGGGGCGGCTATGGCTACACCTTC.

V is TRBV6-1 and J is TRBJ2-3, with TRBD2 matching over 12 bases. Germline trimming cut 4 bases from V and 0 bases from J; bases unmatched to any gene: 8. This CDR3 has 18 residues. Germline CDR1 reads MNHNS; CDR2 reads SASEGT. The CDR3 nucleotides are TGTGCCAGCAGTGCCGGGACTAGCGGGTCCCGTAGCACAGATACGCAGTATTTT. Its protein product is CASSAGTSGSRSTDTQYF.

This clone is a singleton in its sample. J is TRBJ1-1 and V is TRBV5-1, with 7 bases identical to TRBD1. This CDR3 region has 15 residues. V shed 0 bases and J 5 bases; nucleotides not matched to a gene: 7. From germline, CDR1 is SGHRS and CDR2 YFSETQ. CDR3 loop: CASSLVTGASTEAFF. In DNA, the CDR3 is TGCGCCAGCAGCTTGGTTACAGGGGCGTCAACTGAAGCTTTCTTT.

CDR3 DNA: TGTGCCACCAGCAGAGAGCTTGCGGGGGCTCGGCAAGAGACCCAGTACTTC. It is translated as CATSRELAGARQETQYF. The genes are TRBV15 and TRBJ2-5; D perhaps matches TRBD2 (7 bases). This CDR3 has 17 residues. The ends were cut back, 0 bases at V and 2 bases at J, with 16 bases in the middle. Germline values: CDR1 LNHNV, CDR2 YYDKDF (reference sequence).

CDR3 protein: CAISDPGLAGDREQFF. The DNA of the CDR3 is TGTGCCATCAGTGACCCCGGGCTAGCGGGAGATAGAGAGCAGTTCTTC. The chain recombines TRBV10-3 with TRBJ2-1; 10 positions agree with TRBD2. This CDR3 contains 16 residues. Germline values: CDR1 ENHRY, CDR2 SYGVKD. Losses at the gene ends were 3 bases for V and 10 bases for J; bases not matched to a gene: 12.

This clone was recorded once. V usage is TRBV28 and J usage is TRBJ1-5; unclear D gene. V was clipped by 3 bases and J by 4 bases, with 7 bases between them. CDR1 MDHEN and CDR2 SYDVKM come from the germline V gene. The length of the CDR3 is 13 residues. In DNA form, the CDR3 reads TGTGCCAGCAGTTTGCACAGAAATCAGCCCCAGCATTTT. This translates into CASSLHRNQPQHF.